Listed below are T cell receptor beta chains from one sample, sequenced in a study of T cell responses to AZD1222 COVID-19 vaccine. Clones were read by immunoSEQ multiplex PCR, and TCRdb kept only the in-frame ones, dropping some. The sample lists 100,000 to 120,000 clones, more than 75% occurring once. Source: peripheral blood, taken on day 0 of AZD1222 vaccination. These receptors all stem from an adult in good health. Both conserved end residues are part of each CDR3. Fields, in order: J gene, D gene, V gene, clone size, CDR3 protein, CDR3 DNA. The D gene is left open where the match is weak. Size tells how often a clone was seen (once, few, many) or the class of an expanded clone, and some rows leave it out.

j_gene: TRBJ2-4
d_gene: -
v_gene: TRBV24-1
abundance: -
CDR3aa: CATSDSDRNIQYF
CDR3nt: TGTGCCACCAGTGATTCGGACAGAAACATTCAGTACTTC

j_gene: TRBJ2-7
d_gene: -
v_gene: TRBV23-1
abundance: -
CDR3aa: CASSQSWQGVHYEQYF
CDR3nt: TGCGCCAGCAGTCAATCGTGGCAGGGAGTCCACTACGAGCAGTACTTC

j_gene: TRBJ2-1
d_gene: -
v_gene: TRBV9
abundance: -
CDR3aa: CASSVDLSSSYNEQFF
CDR3nt: TGTGCCAGCAGCGTAGATCTGAGTAGCTCCTACAATGAGCAGTTCTTC

j_gene: TRBJ2-3
d_gene: -
v_gene: TRBV21-1
abundance: -
CDR3aa: CASRALSGRSDTQYF
CDR3nt: TGTGCCAGCAGGGCCTTGAGCGGGAGGTCAGATACGCAGTATTTT

j_gene: TRBJ2-7
d_gene: -
v_gene: TRBV18
abundance: -
CDR3aa: CASSGAESSYEQYF
CDR3nt: TGTGCCAGCTCGGGAGCGGAGAGCTCCTACGAGCAGTACTTC

j_gene: TRBJ2-3
d_gene: -
v_gene: TRBV6-1
abundance: once
CDR3aa: CASSERGRWTDTQYF
CDR3nt: TGTGCCAGCAGTGAAAGGGGGAGATGGACAGATACGCAGTATTTT

j_gene: TRBJ2-4
d_gene: -
v_gene: TRBV7-2
abundance: -
CDR3aa: CASSPESGAAAKNIQYF
CDR3nt: TGTGCCAGCAGCCCCGAGTCGGGAGCGGCAGCCAAAAACATTCAGTACTTC

j_gene: TRBJ1-1
d_gene: -
v_gene: TRBV28
abundance: once
CDR3aa: CASSFPPENTEAFF
CDR3nt: TGTGCCAGCAGTTTTCCTCCAGAGAACACTGAAGCTTTCTTT

j_gene: TRBJ2-3
d_gene: TRBD2
v_gene: TRBV19
abundance: once
CDR3aa: CASTAAGGVSTQYF
CDR3nt: TGTGCCAGTACCGCAGCGGGGGGGGTTTCTACGCAGTATTTT

j_gene: TRBJ2-7
d_gene: -
v_gene: TRBV10-2
abundance: -
CDR3aa: CASSDKREALYEQYF
CDR3nt: TGCGCCAGCAGTGACAAGAGGGAGGCCCTCTACGAGCAGTACTTC

j_gene: TRBJ2-1
d_gene: TRBD1
v_gene: TRBV5-1
abundance: -
CDR3aa: CASSSVGQGRDEQFF
CDR3nt: TGCGCCAGCAGCTCTGTAGGACAGGGGAGGGATGAGCAGTTCTTC

j_gene: TRBJ1-1
d_gene: TRBD1
v_gene: TRBV20-1
abundance: -
CDR3aa: CSASNFGQGMNTEAFF
CDR3nt: TGCAGTGCTAGTAATTTTGGACAGGGGATGAACACTGAAGCTTTCTTT

j_gene: TRBJ2-2
d_gene: -
v_gene: TRBV11-3
abundance: -
CDR3aa: CASSRPPTGELFF
CDR3nt: TGTGCCAGCAGCCGGCCGCCCACCGGGGAGCTGTTTTTT

j_gene: TRBJ1-5
d_gene: -
v_gene: TRBV10-3
abundance: -
CDR3aa: CAISENSNQPQHF
CDR3nt: TGTGCCATCAGTGAAAATAGCAATCAGCCCCAGCATTTT

j_gene: TRBJ2-7
d_gene: -
v_gene: TRBV14
abundance: -
CDR3aa: CASSQDPGTYEQYF
CDR3nt: TGTGCCAGCAGCCAAGATCCGGGCACCTACGAGCAGTACTTC

j_gene: TRBJ1-2
d_gene: -
v_gene: TRBV27
abundance: once
CDR3aa: CASPPRDGIYGYTF
CDR3nt: TGTGCCAGTCCCCCCAGGGACGGAATCTATGGCTACACCTTC

j_gene: TRBJ2-3
d_gene: TRBD2
v_gene: TRBV11-1
abundance: -
CDR3aa: CASSSGTSGVTDTQYF
CDR3nt: TGTGCCAGCAGCTCAGGGACTAGCGGAGTAACAGATACGCAGTATTTT

j_gene: TRBJ2-7
d_gene: -
v_gene: TRBV11-2
abundance: -
CDR3aa: CASSPVGVGEQYF
CDR3nt: TGTGCCAGCAGCCCGGTTGGGGTAGGCGAGCAGTACTTC

j_gene: TRBJ2-1
d_gene: -
v_gene: TRBV5-1
abundance: -
CDR3aa: CASSLEGLDEQFF
CDR3nt: TGCGCCAGCAGCTTGGAGGGTTTGGATGAGCAGTTCTTC

j_gene: TRBJ2-4
d_gene: TRBD2
v_gene: TRBV5-1
abundance: -
CDR3aa: CASSFGRGSNIQYF
CDR3nt: TGCGCCAGCAGCTTTGGGCGGGGGTCGAACATTCAGTACTTC

j_gene: TRBJ2-1
d_gene: -
v_gene: TRBV7-2
abundance: -
CDR3aa: CASSSYLASSSYNEQFF
CDR3nt: TGTGCCAGCAGCTCCTACCTAGCGTCTAGCTCCTACAATGAGCAGTTCTTC

j_gene: TRBJ2-1
d_gene: TRBD2
v_gene: TRBV28
abundance: once
CDR3aa: CASSNLGAGGPVAYNEQFF
CDR3nt: TGTGCCAGCAGCAACCTCGGCGCGGGAGGGCCGGTTGCATACAATGAGCAGTTCTTC

j_gene: TRBJ2-5
d_gene: -
v_gene: TRBV7-2
abundance: -
CDR3aa: CASSSGGGETQYF
CDR3nt: TGTGCCAGCAGCTCGGGCGGTGGGGAGACCCAGTACTTC

j_gene: TRBJ1-3
d_gene: -
v_gene: TRBV30
abundance: -
CDR3aa: CAWTTWDWESSGNTIYF
CDR3nt: TGTGCCTGGACAACATGGGATTGGGAGAGCTCTGGAAACACCATATATTTT

j_gene: TRBJ1-2
d_gene: -
v_gene: TRBV10-3
abundance: -
CDR3aa: CAISDISNYGYTF
CDR3nt: TGTGCCATCAGCGATATTTCTAACTATGGCTACACCTTC

j_gene: TRBJ1-6
d_gene: TRBD1
v_gene: TRBV2
abundance: -
CDR3aa: CASSPDRGFVENSPLHF
CDR3nt: TGTGCCAGCAGCCCGGACAGGGGTTTTGTGGAGAATTCACCCCTCCACTTT

j_gene: TRBJ1-1
d_gene: -
v_gene: TRBV7-3
abundance: -
CDR3aa: CASSLSSRGSTEAFF
CDR3nt: TGTGCCAGCAGCTTAAGTTCGCGGGGGTCCACTGAAGCTTTCTTT

j_gene: TRBJ2-2
d_gene: -
v_gene: TRBV2
abundance: few
CDR3aa: CASTLIQGGTGELFF
CDR3nt: TGTGCCAGCACCCTAATACAGGGGGGGACCGGGGAGCTGTTTTTT

j_gene: TRBJ2-1
d_gene: TRBD2
v_gene: TRBV29-1
abundance: -
CDR3aa: CSAREGEQFF
CDR3nt: TGCAGCGCTCGGGAGGGTGAGCAGTTCTTC

j_gene: TRBJ1-1
d_gene: -
v_gene: TRBV10-1
abundance: -
CDR3aa: CASSPRSDTEAFF
CDR3nt: TGCGCCAGCAGCCCCCGTTCTGACACTGAAGCTTTCTTT

j_gene: TRBJ2-4
d_gene: -
v_gene: TRBV9
abundance: -
CDR3aa: CASSVELGAKNIQYF
CDR3nt: TGTGCCAGCAGCGTAGAATTAGGGGCGAAAAACATTCAGTACTTC

j_gene: TRBJ1-2
d_gene: -
v_gene: TRBV28
abundance: -
CDR3aa: CASRPTGDNYGYTF
CDR3nt: TGTGCCAGCAGACCTACAGGAGATAACTATGGCTACACCTTC

j_gene: TRBJ2-1
d_gene: -
v_gene: TRBV25-1
abundance: -
CDR3aa: CASSSTRADNEQFF
CDR3nt: TGTGCCAGCAGTAGTACGCGTGCTGACAATGAGCAGTTCTTC

j_gene: TRBJ2-2
d_gene: -
v_gene: TRBV28
abundance: -
CDR3aa: CASSLLPNTGELFF
CDR3nt: TGTGCCAGCAGTTTATTACCTAACACCGGGGAGCTGTTTTTT

j_gene: TRBJ2-7
d_gene: TRBD2
v_gene: TRBV7-6
abundance: -
CDR3aa: CASSPTSGSGYEQYF
CDR3nt: TGTGCCAGCAGTCCGACTAGCGGGAGTGGCTACGAGCAGTACTTC

j_gene: TRBJ2-1
d_gene: -
v_gene: TRBV14
abundance: -
CDR3aa: CASSQEGGYNEQFF
CDR3nt: TGTGCCAGCAGCCAAGAGGGCGGCTACAATGAGCAGTTCTTC

j_gene: TRBJ2-1
d_gene: -
v_gene: TRBV27
abundance: -
CDR3aa: CASSQTRLVHEQFF
CDR3nt: TGTGCCAGCAGTCAAACTAGACTAGTCCATGAGCAGTTCTTC

j_gene: TRBJ2-7
d_gene: TRBD1
v_gene: TRBV5-1
abundance: -
CDR3aa: CASSQGQSRREQYF
CDR3nt: TGCGCCAGCAGCCAGGGACAGTCGAGGCGTGAGCAGTACTTC

j_gene: TRBJ2-2
d_gene: -
v_gene: TRBV5-1
abundance: -
CDR3aa: CASSLVLGMNTGELFF
CDR3nt: TGCGCCAGCAGCTTGGTTCTGGGGATGAACACCGGGGAGCTGTTTTTT

j_gene: TRBJ2-2
d_gene: TRBD1
v_gene: TRBV3-1/TRBV3-2
abundance: -
CDR3aa: CASSPPGQGNTGELFF
CDR3nt: TGTGCCAGCAGCCCCCCGGGACAGGGTAACACCGGGGAGCTGTTTTTT

j_gene: TRBJ1-1
d_gene: -
v_gene: TRBV5-1
abundance: -
CDR3aa: CASRFASGLNTEAFF
CDR3nt: TGCGCCAGCAGGTTTGCCTCAGGCTTGAACACTGAAGCTTTCTTT

j_gene: TRBJ2-2
d_gene: TRBD1
v_gene: TRBV9
abundance: -
CDR3aa: CASSDPQGYTGELFF
CDR3nt: TGTGCCAGCAGCGATCCACAGGGGTACACCGGGGAGCTGTTTTTT

j_gene: TRBJ1-1
d_gene: -
v_gene: TRBV3-1/TRBV3-2
abundance: -
CDR3aa: CASSQSGATEAFF
CDR3nt: TGTGCCAGCAGCCAATCCGGCGCTACTGAAGCTTTCTTT

j_gene: TRBJ2-2
d_gene: -
v_gene: TRBV19
abundance: -
CDR3aa: CASSWRGQTGELFF
CDR3nt: TGTGCCAGTAGTTGGAGGGGGCAAACCGGGGAGCTGTTTTTT

j_gene: TRBJ1-5
d_gene: -
v_gene: TRBV10-3
abundance: -
CDR3aa: CATSDSSNQPQHF
CDR3nt: TGTGCCACGTCAGACTCTAGCAATCAGCCCCAGCATTTT

j_gene: TRBJ1-1
d_gene: TRBD1
v_gene: TRBV6-2/TRBV6-3
abundance: -
CDR3aa: CASSRGGATEAFF
CDR3nt: TGTGCCAGCAGTAGAGGGGGCGCAACTGAAGCTTTCTTT

j_gene: TRBJ2-1
d_gene: TRBD2
v_gene: TRBV27
abundance: -
CDR3aa: CASSLDTGTSGLYNEQFF
CDR3nt: TGTGCCAGCAGTTTAGATACCGGGACTAGCGGACTTTACAATGAGCAGTTCTTC

j_gene: TRBJ2-6
d_gene: -
v_gene: TRBV6-5
abundance: -
CDR3aa: CASMSVGGGANVLTF
CDR3nt: TGTGCCAGCATGTCGGTCGGTGGTGGGGCCAACGTCCTGACTTTC

j_gene: TRBJ2-7
d_gene: -
v_gene: TRBV27
abundance: -
CDR3aa: CASSLFGVGAYEQYF
CDR3nt: TGTGCCAGCAGTTTATTCGGCGTGGGGGCCTACGAGCAGTACTTC

j_gene: TRBJ1-2
d_gene: -
v_gene: TRBV7-9
abundance: -
CDR3aa: CASSFGIGNYGYTF
CDR3nt: TGTGCCAGCAGCTTCGGTATCGGGAACTATGGCTACACCTTC

j_gene: TRBJ2-2
d_gene: TRBD2
v_gene: TRBV18
abundance: -
CDR3aa: CASSQGLADGELFF
CDR3nt: TGTGCCAGCTCACAGGGACTAGCGGACGGGGAGCTGTTTTTT

j_gene: TRBJ1-4
d_gene: -
v_gene: TRBV21-1
abundance: -
CDR3aa: CASSIGDYGGGNEKLFF
CDR3nt: TGTGCCAGCAGCATCGGGGACTATGGAGGTGGTAATGAAAAACTGTTTTTT

j_gene: TRBJ2-7
d_gene: -
v_gene: TRBV18
abundance: once
CDR3aa: CASLGVQGPYEQYF
CDR3nt: TGTGCCAGCCTGGGGGTCCAGGGACCCTACGAGCAGTACTTC

j_gene: TRBJ1-2
d_gene: -
v_gene: TRBV7-3
abundance: once
CDR3aa: CASSLNPTGYGYTF
CDR3nt: TGTGCCAGCAGCTTAAATCCGACGGGCTATGGCTACACCTTC